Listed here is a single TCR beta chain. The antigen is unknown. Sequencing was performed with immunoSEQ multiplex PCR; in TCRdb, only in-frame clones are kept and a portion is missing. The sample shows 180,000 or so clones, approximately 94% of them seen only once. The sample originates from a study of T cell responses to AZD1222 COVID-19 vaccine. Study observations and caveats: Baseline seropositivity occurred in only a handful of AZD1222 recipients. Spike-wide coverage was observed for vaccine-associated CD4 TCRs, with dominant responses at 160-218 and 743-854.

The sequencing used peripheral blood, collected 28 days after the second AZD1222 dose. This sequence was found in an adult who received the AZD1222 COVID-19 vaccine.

The CDR3 nucleotides read TGTGCCAGCAGCCAAGCGGGGACTGACCACACCCTCCACTTT. Translated, it gives CASSQAGTDHTLHF. This chain uses TRBV3-1 (or the pseudogene TRBV3-2) with TRBJ1-6, with D possibly matching TRBD1 (5 bases). The V and J ends lost 1 base and 14 bases respectively, with 15 bases between them. This CDR3 is built from 14 residues. From germline, CDR1 is LGHDT and CDR2 YNNKEL (reference sequence).